One and the same sample provided the 24 T cell receptor beta chains below, sequenced in a study of cytomegalovirus exposure and HLA in healthy donors. PCR primers comprised 60 Vbeta and 13 Jbeta primers. The repertoire was sequenced with immunoSEQ multiplex PCR; TCRdb's copy has only in-frame clones and lacks some. The sample lists under 150,000 clones, roughly 80% occurring once. Input material: PBMCs. The receptors stem from a woman in her thirties or forties in good health and CMV-seropositive.

The V and J genes are TRBV5-1 and TRBJ1-1; a possible D gene is TRBD1 (5 bases). CDR1 is SGHRS and CDR2 is YFSETQ in the germline V gene. V was pared by 3 bases and J by 2 bases, with 11 bases between. The CDR3 is 14 amino acids. The CDR3 DNA sequence: TGCGCCAGCAGCTACGGGGGGGTAAACACTGAAGCTTTCTTT. Amino acid sequence: CASSYGGVNTEAFF.

This clone was recorded only once. The chain couples TRBV19 to TRBJ1-5; no firm D call. CDR1 is LNHDA and CDR2 is SQIVND in the germline V gene (reference sequence). This CDR3 has 14 amino acids. V lost 3 bases, J lost 3 bases, and 9 bases lay in between. The CDR3 protein is CASSMKQYNQPQHF. The CDR3 DNA reads as TGTGCCAGTAGTATGAAACAGTACAATCAGCCCCAGCATTTT.

In its sample, this clone was seen once. The rearrangement links TRBV7-9 to TRBJ1-1; D might be TRBD1 (5 bases). Per the germline V gene, CDR1 is SEHNR and CDR2 is FQNEAQ (reference sequence). Trimming stripped 2 bases from V and 1 base from J, with 14 bases between. This CDR3 region has 16 residues. This CDR3 is CASSLTGVSWNTEAFF. The DNA of the CDR3 is TGTGCCAGCAGCTTAACGGGGGTCTCGTGGAACACTGAAGCTTTCTTT.

The chain combines TRBV6-5 with TRBJ1-6, with D unresolved. CDR1 is MNHEY, CDR2 SVGAGI, per germline. V lost 7 bases and J lost 7, with 17 bases in between. There are 15 residues in the CDR3. The CDR3: CASTHHGRLNSPLHF. Here the CDR3 DNA reads TGTGCCAGCACCCACCACGGGAGACTCAATTCACCCCTCCACTTT.

This clone was recorded once. As DNA, the CDR3 is TGTGCCAGCAGTTGGGGGGAATCACCCCTCCACTTT. The encoded protein is CASSWGESPLHF. The chain employs TRBV6-5 and TRBJ1-6; maybe TRBD1 (5 bases). The CDR3 spans 12 residues. CDR1 MNHEY and CDR2 SVGAGI come from the germline V gene. Between the trimmed V and J ends, which lost 4 bases and 10 bases, there was a span of 8 bases.

The CDR3 loop reads CASSFEQGGNQPQHF. The CDR3 DNA follows: TGTGCCAGCAGTTTCGAACAGGGTGGCAATCAGCCCCAGCATTTT. V is TRBV6-5 and J is TRBJ1-5; possibly TRBD1 for D (6 bases). The length of the CDR3 is 15 residues. CDR1 is MNHEY, CDR2 SVGAGI, per germline. Deletions cut 4 bases from V and 2 bases from J, with 12 bases between.

The gene calls are TRBV6-1 and TRBJ2-2; 8 bases align to TRBD1. V lost 6 bases to trimming and J lost 5 bases; unmatched junction nucleotides: 2. CDR1 MNHNS and CDR2 SASEGT come from the germline V gene. The CDR3 has 13 residues. This chain's CDR3 is CASRGQATGELFF. CDR3 sequence (DNA): TGTGCCAGCAGGGGACAGGCAACCGGGGAGCTGTTTTTT.

V gene TRBV5-6 combines with J gene TRBJ2-5, with 11 bases fitting TRBD2. The J segment lost 4 bases and the V segment lost 0 bases, leaving 2 bases of the junction unmatched. Germline loops: CDR1 SGHDT, CDR2 YYEEEE. The CDR3 loop spans 15 amino acids. CDR3 nucleotide sequence: TGTGCCAGCAGCTTGGAACTAGCGGGGGTAGAGACCCAGTACTTC. Translation: CASSLELAGVETQYF.

This clone has just one count. The rearrangement links TRBV6-5 to TRBJ1-1, with TRBD1 as a possible D gene (5 bases). The ends were cut back, 4 bases at V and 4 bases at J, with 13 bases in the middle. CDR3 size: 14 residues. Looked up from germline, CDR1 is MNHEY and CDR2 is SVGAGI. The DNA for the CDR3 is TGTGCCAGCAGTTTGTACAGGTTTACCACTGAAGCTTTCTTT. It codes for CASSLYRFTTEAFF.

This clone was seen more than once but under ten times. The rearrangement joins TRBV19 to TRBJ1-1; the match to TRBD1 covers 9 bases. Trimming took 6 bases from V and 0 from J; bases not matched to a gene: 5. The CDR3 length is 15 residues. Per the germline V gene, CDR1 is LNHDA and CDR2 is SQIVND (reference sequence). This CDR3 reads CASRPGTGLNTEAFF. For the CDR3, the DNA is TGTGCCAGTAGACCCGGGACAGGGTTGAACACTGAAGCTTTCTTT. Looking up the rest from reference TRBV19 and TRBJ1-1 gives the full variable domain: DGGITQSPKYLFRKEGQNVTLSCEQNLNHDAMYWYRQDPGQGLRLIYYSQIVNDFQKGDIAEGYSVSREKKESFPLTVTSAQKNPTAFYLCASRPGTGLNTEAFFGQGTRLTVV.

The chain has TRBV2 and TRBJ2-1; TRBD2 aligns across 9 bases. The CDR3 length is 15 residues. V lost 5 bases to trimming and J lost 9 bases; unmatched junction nucleotides: 11. CDR1 SNHLY and CDR2 FYNNEI come from the germline V gene. As DNA, the CDR3 is TGTGCCAGCAGTCCAAGTCCCGGGACTAGCTTTGAGCAGTTCTTC. Protein sequence: CASSPSPGTSFEQFF.

This clone was picked up a small number of times. J is TRBJ2-5 and V is TRBV9; the D is unclear. Gene TRBJ2-7 matches the end of the DNA better, so the J call may be wrong. CDR3 length: 14 amino acids. Germline assignment: CDR1 SGDLS and CDR2 YYNGEE. In DNA, the CDR3 is TGTGCCAGCAGCGTAGGCCAGGCGACCTACGAGCAGTACTTC. As protein: CASSVGQATYEQYF.

This clone was detected a few times. The chain carries TRBV6-1 and TRBJ1-3, with D unclear. Trimming pared 6 bases from V and 0 bases from J, leaving 9 bases between. CDR1 is MNHNS and CDR2 is SASEGT in the germline V gene. The CDR3 is 14 residues long. The CDR3 loop reads CASRTSFSGNTIYF. The CDR3, as DNA: TGTGCCAGCAGGACTTCCTTCTCTGGAAACACCATATATTTT.

This chain uses TRBV7-9 with TRBJ1-1; 7 nucleotides align to TRBD1. Germline values: CDR1 SEHNR, CDR2 FQNEAQ (reference sequence). V was pared by 4 bases and J by 1 base, with 3 bases of the junction left unmatched. The CDR3 spans 14 residues. As DNA, the CDR3 is TGTGCCAGCAGCTCACAGGGGCCGAACACTGAAGCTTTCTTT. It yields the protein CASSSQGPNTEAFF.

CDR3 bases: TGTGCCAGCAGCTTACTTTCGGCAGCGAACTACGAGCAGTACTTC. Protein: CASSLLSAANYEQYF. The chain combines TRBV7-2 with TRBJ2-7, with D hard to call. The CDR3 totals 15 residues. V was clipped by 2 bases and J by 3 bases, with 14 bases between them. Germline V gene lookup returns CDR1 SGHTA and CDR2 FQGNSA.

This clone turned up a few times. This chain joins TRBV5-5 and TRBJ1-3; perhaps TRBD1 as D (6 bases). Trimming took off 4 bases at V and 4 bases at J, with 15 bases between the two ends. CDR3 size: 15 residues. Germline CDR1 reads SGHKS; CDR2 reads YYEKEE (reference sequence). CDR3 nucleotides: TGTGCCAGCAGCCCAATCGGGACACTGGGAAACACCATATATTTT. It encodes CASSPIGTLGNTIYF.

CDR3 in amino acids: CASSYGTSGRNEQFF. In DNA, the CDR3 is TGTGCCAGCAGTTACGGGACTAGCGGGCGCAATGAGCAGTTCTTC. The chain joins TRBV6-5 to TRBJ2-1; TRBD2 matches 12 bases. Germline CDR1 MNHEY, CDR2 SVGAGI. The CDR3 runs 15 residues. The ends lost 2 bases at V and 6 bases at J; junction bases unmatched: 2.

The chain is built from TRBV19 and TRBJ1-6; no firm D call. This CDR3 region has 14 residues. CDR1 is LNHDA, CDR2 SQIVND, per germline (reference sequence). V was shortened by 3 bases and J by 10 bases, with 13 bases between the two germline ends. CDR3 sequence (DNA): TGTGCCAGTAGTATGAGAGGATTCGACTCACCCCTCCACTTT. Amino acid sequence: CASSMRGFDSPLHF.

Only one count was recorded for this clone. The chain uses TRBV6-5 and TRBJ1-1; D is ambiguous. The length of the CDR3 is 13 residues. V lost 6 bases and J 1 base, leaving 9 bases between the germline ends. Germline values: CDR1 MNHEY, CDR2 SVGAGI. This CDR3 is CASRRSGNTEAFF. The CDR3 nucleotides read TGTGCCAGCAGGCGTTCGGGGAACACTGAAGCTTTCTTT.

In this sample, this clone turned up a few times. The chain recombines TRBV6-5 with TRBJ2-1, with 7 bases matching TRBD1. From germline, CDR1 is MNHEY and CDR2 SVGAGI. J gave up 6 bases and V 0 bases, and 5 bases lay outside the gene matches. The CDR3 is made up of 15 amino acids. This CDR3 reads CASSYSGQARNEQFF. CDR3 bases: TGTGCCAGCAGTTACTCTGGACAGGCTCGCAATGAGCAGTTCTTC.

The CDR3 sequence: CASRSGGRETQYF. Written as DNA, the CDR3 is TGTGCCAGTAGATCGGGGGGCAGAGAGACCCAGTACTTC. The genes are TRBV19 and TRBJ2-5; a possible D gene is TRBD2 (7 bases). V lost 6 bases and J lost 4, with 12 bases in between. Germline V gene sequence: CDR1 LNHDA, CDR2 SQIVND (reference sequence). CDR3 size: 13 residues. The variable domain in full, with the rest retrieved from reference TRBV19 and TRBJ2-5, is DGGITQSPKYLFRKEGQNVTLSCEQNLNHDAMYWYRQDPGQGLRLIYYSQIVNDFQKGDIAEGYSVSREKKESFPLTVTSAQKNPTAFYLCASRSGGRETQYFGPGTRLLVL.

The CDR3 protein is CSVRDSPGEKLFF. The DNA of the CDR3 is TGCAGCGTTCGGGACAGCCCGGGGGAAAAACTGTTTTTT. The V and J genes are TRBV29-1 and TRBJ1-4, with 7 bases that match TRBD1. Per the germline V gene, CDR1 is SQVTM and CDR2 is ANQGSEA. V lost 5 bases and J lost 8; bases outside the gene matches: 8. The CDR3 runs 13 residues.

This clone was seen a handful of times. This rearrangement joins TRBV7-6 to TRBJ2-5, with 7 bases lining up with TRBD1. The end of the DNA fits TRBJ2-7 better, so the J call may be wrong. Germline-derived CDR1 and CDR2 are SGHVS and FNYEAQ. The CDR3 runs 14 residues. In DNA form, the CDR3 reads TGTGCCAGCAGCCCAGACAGGGATGTATACGAGCAGTACTTC. It codes for CASSPDRDVYEQYF.

The chain employs TRBV5-1 and TRBJ2-3; possible D gene TRBD1, 5 bases. From germline, CDR1 is SGHRS and CDR2 YFSETQ. The CDR3 covers 15 residues. Trimming shortened V by 1 base and J by 0 bases, and 9 bases separated the two germline ends. The CDR3 nucleotides read TGCGCCAGCAGCTTGCCTACAGGTAGCACAGATACGCAGTATTTT. Residues: CASSLPTGSTDTQYF.